Shown below are 29 T cell receptor beta chains from a single sample sequenced in a study of T cell changes during pregnancy in multiple sclerosis. Sequencing used immunoSEQ multiplex PCR; TCRdb keeps in-frame clones, though not all of them. The data show about 100,000 clones, 90% seen once. The specimen comprised peripheral blood, sampled in the second trimester of pregnancy. The origin of the receptors is a female donor in good health, enrolled as a control in a pregnancy study.

The J gene is TRBJ2-7, the V gene TRBV7-9; D possibly corresponds to TRBD1 (5 bases). Germline V gene sequence: CDR1 SEHNR, CDR2 FQNEAQ (reference sequence). The CDR3 extends over 12 amino acids. Trimming stripped 2 bases from V and 5 bases from J, with 7 bases between. The CDR3 region is CASSLTGHEQYF. The CDR3 DNA follows: TGTGCCAGCAGCTTAACAGGTCACGAGCAGTACTTC.

CDR3 amino acids: CASSPQTSGRTDTQYF. The CDR3 DNA follows: TGTGCCAGCAGCCCGCAGACTAGCGGGAGAACAGATACGCAGTATTTT. The chain joins TRBV7-2 to TRBJ2-3; 12 bases align to TRBD2. V was pared by 5 bases and J by 3 bases, with 6 bases of the junction left unmatched. This CDR3 has 16 amino acids. CDR1 SGHTA and CDR2 FQGNSA come from the germline V gene.

The chain recombines TRBV25-1 with TRBJ1-6, with D tentatively TRBD1 (6 bases). Trimming cost V 5 bases and J 3 bases, with 11 bases left between them. Germline lookup yields CDR1 MGHDK and CDR2 SYGVNS. This CDR3 has 15 amino acids. The CDR3 region has the DNA TGTGCCAGCAGTAATACAGGGTTCTATAATTCACCCCTCCACTTT. Residues: CASSNTGFYNSPLHF.

V gene TRBV6-6 combines with J gene TRBJ1-2; possible D gene TRBD1, 6 bases. Germline V gene data show CDR1 as MNHNY and CDR2 as SVGAGI (reference sequence). CDR3 length equals 16 residues. Trimming removed 5 bases at V and 1 base at J, with 17 bases between. The CDR3 sequence: CASSPYPEGGNYGYTF. The CDR3 region has the DNA TGTGCCAGCAGTCCCTATCCGGAAGGGGGTAACTATGGCTACACCTTC.

The rearrangement links TRBV5-1 to TRBJ2-4; 9 nucleotides match TRBD2. V shed 4 bases, J shed 8 bases, and the junction held 10 bases outside the gene matches. Germline V gene data show CDR1 as SGHRS and CDR2 as YFSETQ. This CDR3 has 15 amino acids. DNA for the CDR3: TGCGCCAGCAGCGCGGCGGGGGGGCAGGGCGACATTCAGTACTTC. This gives the protein CASSAAGGQGDIQYF.

V is TRBV6-5 and J is TRBJ1-4; tentative D call: TRBD1 (6 bases). Per the germline V gene, CDR1 is MNHEY and CDR2 is SVGAGI. This CDR3 comprises 14 residues. Deletions cut 6 bases from V and 8 bases from J, with 16 bases between. The CDR3 here is CASRGNRVPEKLFF. CDR3 coding DNA: TGTGCCAGCAGGGGAAACAGGGTCCCCGAAAAACTGTTTTTT.

This clone was recorded only once. In nucleotides, the CDR3 is TGTGCCACCAGACCGGCCGGGACAGACTATCATGAGCAGTTCTTC. It specifies CATRPAGTDYHEQFF. The chain employs TRBV15 and TRBJ2-1; TRBD1 matches 7 bases. There are 15 residues in the CDR3. The V segment lost 6 bases and the J segment 8 bases; nucleotides outside the gene matches: 13. Per the germline V gene, CDR1 is LNHNV and CDR2 is YYDKDF (reference sequence).

V and J are TRBV12-5 and TRBJ1-1; perhaps TRBD1 as D (5 bases). Trimming stripped 1 base from V and 1 base from J, with 13 bases between. Germline V CDR1 and CDR2: LGHNT, FRNRAP. There are 16 residues in the CDR3. CDR3 sequence reads: CASGLAPQDGNTEAFF. In nucleotides, the CDR3 is TGTGCTAGTGGTTTGGCCCCACAGGATGGGAACACTGAAGCTTTCTTT.

The chain employs TRBV6-6 and TRBJ2-4, with a possible D match to TRBD2 (5 bases). V dropped 2 bases and J dropped 8 bases, with 13 bases sitting between them. The germline CDR1 and CDR2 sequences are MNHNY and SVGAGI (reference sequence). CDR3 length: 14 residues. CDR3: CASSYPGAEDIQYF. For the CDR3, the DNA is TGTGCCAGCAGTTACCCAGGAGCGGAAGACATTCAGTACTTC.

V usage is TRBV2 and J usage is TRBJ2-3; D ambiguous. The CDR3 is 14 amino acids. The germline gives CDR1 SNHLY, CDR2 FYNNEI. V dropped 10 bases and J dropped 2 bases, with 16 bases sitting between them. In nucleotides, the CDR3 is TGTGCCACCGGCGCGGCTATTGTCACAGATACGCAGTATTTT. It is translated as CATGAAIVTDTQYF.

The CDR3: CASSLATGVNQPQHF. The CDR3 DNA reads as TGTGCCAGCAGCTTAGCAACAGGGGTCAATCAGCCCCAGCATTTT. V and J are TRBV7-9 and TRBJ1-5, with 7 bases that match TRBD1. Germline CDR1 and CDR2: SEHNR and FQNEAQ (reference sequence). V dropped 0 bases and J dropped 3; count of bases not matched to a gene: 2. The CDR3 has 15 amino acids.

CDR3 DNA: TGTGCCAGCAGTTCTGCGGGGGGCACTAATCAGCCCCAGCATTTT. Protein sequence: CASSSAGGTNQPQHF. The chain has TRBV28 and TRBJ1-5; perhaps TRBD1 as D (6 bases). The CDR3 length is 15 residues. Germline-derived CDR1 and CDR2 are MDHEN and SYDVKM. Trimming cost V 4 bases and J 4 bases, with 14 bases left between them.

This chain uses TRBV7-2 with TRBJ2-7, with TRBD1 identical over 7 bases. This CDR3 region has 13 residues. The V gene end was trimmed by 5 bases and the J gene end by 4 bases; junction bases not matched to a gene: 5. The germline V gene has CDR1 SGHTA and CDR2 FQGNSA. This CDR3 is CASSPTGIYEQYF. As DNA, the CDR3 is TGTGCCAGCAGCCCGACAGGGATTTACGAGCAGTACTTC.

The chain joins TRBV9 to TRBJ2-7; 12 bases agree with TRBD2. Losses at the gene ends were 2 bases for V and 5 bases for J; bases not matched to a gene: 17. Per the germline V gene, CDR1 is SGDLS and CDR2 is YYNGEE. The CDR3 is made up of 19 amino acids. The CDR3 sequence: CASSVNVATSGGLEDEQYF. The CDR3 DNA follows: TGTGCCAGCAGCGTCAATGTCGCGACTAGCGGGGGCCTTGAGGACGAGCAGTACTTC.

The V and J genes are TRBV28 and TRBJ1-3; TRBD1 might be the D (5 bases). V lost 3 bases to trimming and J lost 4 bases, with 16 bases between them. The CDR3 runs to 16 residues. Germline-derived CDR1 and CDR2 are MDHEN and SYDVKM. CDR3 residues: CASSFSGGGSGNTIYF. The CDR3 DNA reads TGTGCCAGCAGTTTTTCGGGGGGAGGTTCGGGAAACACCATATATTTT.

V usage is TRBV5-1 and J usage is TRBJ2-2, with D perhaps TRBD1 (5 bases). The V end lost 0 bases, the J end lost 7 bases, and 13 bases lay between the germline ends. From germline, CDR1 is SGHRS and CDR2 YFSETQ. The CDR3 has 15 amino acids. The CDR3 region has the DNA TGCGCCAGCAGCTTGGAAGGGGCCCCAGGCGGGGAGCTGTTTTTT. Residues: CASSLEGAPGGELFF.

The rearrangement uses TRBV7-9 and TRBJ1-1; possible D gene TRBD1, 5 bases. CDR3 length: 16 amino acids. V was cut by 5 bases and J by 3 bases, with 19 bases left in between. Germline CDR1 SEHNR, CDR2 FQNEAQ (reference sequence). DNA of the CDR3: TGTGCCAGCAGCCAATGGAGGGGTCTCGGGGACACTGAAGCTTTCTTT. It yields the protein CASSQWRGLGDTEAFF. The whole variable domain, remainder taken from reference TRBV7-9 and TRBJ1-1, is DTGVSQNPRHKITKRGQNVTFRCDPISEHNRLYWYRQTLGQGPEFLTYFQNEAQLEKSRLLSDRFSAERPKGSFSTLEIQRTEQGDSAMYLCASSQWRGLGDTEAFFGQGTRLTVV.

The chain joins TRBV5-4 to TRBJ2-3; TRBD2 agrees at 7 bases. V shed 4 bases and J 4 bases; nucleotides not matched to a gene: 9. The germline V gene encodes CDR1 SGHNT and CDR2 YYREEE (reference sequence). The CDR3 covers 15 residues. CDR3 protein: CASSPGGGFPDTQYF. DNA for the CDR3: TGTGCCAGCAGCCCGGGCGGGGGATTCCCAGATACGCAGTATTTT.

V usage is TRBV6-5 and J usage is TRBJ2-1, with 7 bases identical to TRBD2. V shed 8 bases and J 10 bases; nucleotides not matched to a gene: 5. Germline V gene sequence: CDR1 MNHEY, CDR2 SVGAGI. The CDR3 is 11 amino acids. The CDR3 DNA is TGTGCCAGCCGGACCGGGGGGGAGCAGTTCTTC. Its translation is CASRTGGEQFF.

This clone was counted a single time. This chain connects TRBV7-2 to TRBJ1-5; D is unclear. CDR3 length equals 13 residues. CDR1 SGHTA and CDR2 FQGNSA come from the germline V gene. V dropped 3 bases and J dropped 2 bases, with 5 bases sitting between them. CDR3 amino acids: CASSFQGNQPQHF. Here the CDR3 DNA reads TGTGCCAGCAGCTTCCAGGGCAATCAGCCCCAGCATTTT.

The J gene is TRBJ1-1, the V gene TRBV7-9; D not resolved. The CDR3 consists of 15 residues. With 1 base removed from V and 1 base from J, the gap between germline ends came to 10 bases. Germline V gene sequence: CDR1 SEHNR, CDR2 FQNEAQ (reference sequence). CDR3 loop: CASSLGNSPNTEAFF. CDR3 nucleotides: TGTGCCAGCAGCTTAGGTAACAGCCCGAACACTGAAGCTTTCTTT. Variable domain in full (rest from reference TRBV7-9 and TRBJ1-1): DTGVSQNPRHKITKRGQNVTFRCDPISEHNRLYWYRQTLGQGPEFLTYFQNEAQLEKSRLLSDRFSAERPKGSFSTLEIQRTEQGDSAMYLCASSLGNSPNTEAFFGQGTRLTVV.

The rearrangement joins TRBV27 to TRBJ2-3; 9 bases are shared with TRBD1. The CDR3 loop spans 18 amino acids. V lost 5 bases and J lost 0; bases outside the gene matches: 12. Germline V gene lookup returns CDR1 MNHEY and CDR2 SMNVEV (reference sequence). Written as DNA, the CDR3 is TGTGCCAGCAGTCTGTACCCTAGGACAGGGGAAAGCACAGATACGCAGTATTTT. It codes for CASSLYPRTGESTDTQYF.

J is TRBJ1-1 and V is TRBV11-2; D is ambiguous. Germline V gene sequence: CDR1 SGHAT, CDR2 FQNNGV. V was pared by 1 base and J by 8 bases, with 11 bases between. There are 13 residues in the CDR3. CDR3 amino acids: CASSLVSVVEAFF. The CDR3 DNA sequence: TGTGCCAGCAGCTTAGTCTCGGTGGTGGAAGCTTTCTTT. Drawing the rest from reference TRBV11-2 and TRBJ1-1, the complete variable domain is EAGVAQSPRYKIIEKRQSVAFWCNPISGHATLYWYQQILGQGPKLLIQFQNNGVVDDSQLPKDRFSAERLKGVDSTLKIQPAKLEDSAVYLCASSLVSVVEAFFGQGTRLTVV.

This clone appeared a single time. The chain employs TRBV27 and TRBJ1-2; the match to TRBD1 covers 7 bases. V lost 8 bases to trimming and J lost 4 bases; unmatched junction nucleotides: 7. CDR3 length: 13 amino acids. The V gene's germline CDR1 is MNHEY and CDR2 SMNVEV (reference sequence). CDR3 sequence: CASAGTALYGYTF. The DNA for the CDR3 is TGTGCCAGCGCCGGGACAGCCCTCTATGGCTACACCTTC.

The chain links TRBV5-1 to TRBJ1-1; a possible D gene is TRBD1 (5 bases). V shed 3 bases and J shed 4 bases, with 13 bases lying between them. CDR3 length equals 14 residues. Germline CDR1 is SGHRS and CDR2 is YFSETQ. The chain's CDR3 is CASSSSGSVTEAFF. The DNA of the CDR3 is TGCGCCAGCAGCTCGTCAGGGTCGGTCACTGAAGCTTTCTTT. Full variable domain (outside the CDR3, taken from reference TRBV5-1 and TRBJ1-1): KAGVTQTPRYLIKTRGQQVTLSCSPISGHRSVSWYQQTPGQGLQFLFEYFSETQRNKGNFPGRFSGRQFSNSRSEMNVSTLELGDSALYLCASSSSGSVTEAFFGQGTRLTVV.

V and J are TRBV7-2 and TRBJ1-5; D might be TRBD1 (6 bases). The CDR3 runs to 15 residues. Trimming stripped 5 bases from V and 3 bases from J, with 14 bases between. Germline V gives CDR1 SGHTA, CDR2 FQGNSA. The CDR3 nucleotides are TGTGCCAGCAGCGCAGGGGCCCCTTACAATCAGCCCCAGCATTTT. It encodes CASSAGAPYNQPQHF.

This sequence joins TRBV7-2 and TRBJ1-4; TRBD1 matches at 9 bases. The CDR3 runs to 14 residues. CDR1 SGHTA and CDR2 FQGNSA come from the germline V gene. V lost 6 bases and J lost 5; bases outside the gene matches: 4. Here the CDR3 DNA reads TGTGCCAGCAGGACCGGGACAGGGAATGAAAAACTGTTTTTT. This codes for CASRTGTGNEKLFF.

This chain links TRBV7-9 with TRBJ2-7; 10 positions match TRBD1. CDR3 length equals 14 residues. The germline gives CDR1 SEHNR, CDR2 FQNEAQ (reference sequence). The V gene end was trimmed by 5 bases and the J gene end by 1 base; junction bases not matched to a gene: 2. CDR3 region: CASSRTGGSYEQYF. The CDR3 bases are TGTGCCAGCAGCCGGACAGGGGGTTCCTACGAGCAGTACTTC. Full variable domain (rest looked up from reference TRBV7-9 and TRBJ2-7): DTGVSQNPRHKITKRGQNVTFRCDPISEHNRLYWYRQTLGQGPEFLTYFQNEAQLEKSRLLSDRFSAERPKGSFSTLEIQRTEQGDSAMYLCASSRTGGSYEQYFGPGTRLTVT.

The chain links TRBV18 to TRBJ1-1; TRBD1 might be the D (5 bases). V lost 6 bases and J 1 base, leaving 12 bases between the germline ends. Germline V lookup: CDR1 KGHSH, CDR2 LQKENI. This CDR3 is 14 amino acids long. The CDR3 sequence is CASSPFTGNTEAFF. DNA of the CDR3: TGTGCCAGCTCCCCTTTTACAGGGAACACTGAAGCTTTCTTT.